This note documents a single T cell receptor beta chain sequence. Antigen: not known. These data belong to a study of response to subunit inactivated influenza vaccine. Study observations and caveats: Each seasonal influenza vaccination recruits few new T cells, the authors suggested.

From the RT-PCR reads, TCRdb called clonotypes with MiXCR, one entry per CDR3 protein. Of 750,000 to 850,000 distinct CDR3 sequences listed, around 20% are singletons. The sequence was collected from a man between 50 and 59 years old who received an inactivated influenza vaccine. The source was PBMCs from blood, collected roughly 5 days after vaccination.

The DNA of the CDR3 is TGTGCCAGCAGTTTTAGGTCGCGGGATACGCAGTATTTT. Translation gives CASSFRSRDTQYF. This chain links TRBV7-8 with TRBJ2-3; the D is unclear. Trimming took off 6 bases at V and 6 bases at J, with 13 bases between the two ends. CDR1 is SGHVS and CDR2 is FQNEAQ in the germline V gene. The CDR3 has 13 amino acids.